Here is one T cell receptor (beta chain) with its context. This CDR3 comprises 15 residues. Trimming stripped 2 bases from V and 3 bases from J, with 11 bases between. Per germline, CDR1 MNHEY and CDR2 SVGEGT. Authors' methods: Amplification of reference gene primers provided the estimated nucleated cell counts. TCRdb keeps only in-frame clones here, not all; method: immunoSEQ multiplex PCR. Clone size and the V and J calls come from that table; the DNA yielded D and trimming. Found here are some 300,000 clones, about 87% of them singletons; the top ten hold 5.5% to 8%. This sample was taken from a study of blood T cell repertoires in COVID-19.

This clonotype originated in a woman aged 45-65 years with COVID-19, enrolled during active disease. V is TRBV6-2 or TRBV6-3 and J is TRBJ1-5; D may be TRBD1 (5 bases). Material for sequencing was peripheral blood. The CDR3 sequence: CASSYTGLINQPQHF. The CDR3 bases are TGTGCCAGCAGTTACACGGGACTGATCAATCAGCCCCAGCATTTT.